These 32 T cell receptor beta chains share one sample of origin, sequenced in a study of regulatory T cells in long-lasting Graves disease (dated by TCRdb to about 2021). The sample's time point label, in plain terms: newly diagnosed GD, antithyroid drugs for less than 3 months. RNA was extracted from PBMCs in TRIzol for both TCR sequencing and RNA sequencing. Libraries came from multiplex PCR. TCRdb shows the sequencer as Illumina HiSeq 4000. iRepertoire HTBI primers and Arm-PCR amplification of CDR3 regions were used to construct TCR beta libraries. Using fastp at Q25 and MiXCR, TCRdb reprocessed the public reads and kept productive beta chains. Each CDR3 protein appears once, grouped with its most common genes and DNA. The sample table shows under 450,000 distinct CDR3 sequences, and around 15% are seen once. 20% to 25% of the sample belongs to the ten largest clones. These records were also assigned to another study, of T cells in Graves' hyperthyroidism and ophthalmopathy.

The sample was peripheral blood mononuclear cells (PBMCs), taken at new diagnosis, from a patient treated with antithyroid drugs. All receptors come from a woman in her late teens or twenties with Graves disease. Donor details come from another sample of the same person, matched by shared clones.

There are many counts of this clonotype. The chain carries TRBV27 and TRBJ2-1, with 12 nucleotides matching TRBD2. The CDR3 length is 15 residues. Looked up from germline, CDR1 is MNHEY and CDR2 is SMNVEV (reference sequence). J gave up 6 bases and V 5 bases, and 5 bases lay outside the gene matches. Written as DNA, the CDR3 is TGTGCCAGCAGTCCGGGGACTAGCGGGCGCAATGAGCAGTTCTTC. This codes for CASSPGTSGRNEQFF.

This clonotype was seen many times. The chain has TRBV7-8 and TRBJ2-1; 8 nucleotides line up with TRBD2. The V segment lost 5 bases and the J segment 8 bases; nucleotides outside the gene matches: 14. The CDR3 has 16 amino acids. Germline V gives CDR1 SGHVS, CDR2 FQNEAQ. The CDR3 sequence: CASSPPRSGGLYEQFF. The CDR3 DNA reads TGTGCCAGCAGCCCTCCAAGGTCGGGAGGGTTGTATGAGCAGTTCTTC.

This clonotype was found many times. This sequence joins TRBV20-1 and TRBJ2-5, with 12 bases matching TRBD2. Per the germline V gene, CDR1 is DFQATT and CDR2 is SNEGSKA (reference sequence). The CDR3 extends over 13 amino acids. J gave up 7 bases and V 5 bases, and 5 bases lay outside the gene matches. CDR3 coding DNA: TGCAGTGCTGGCGGACTAGCGGGACGGACCCAGTACTTC. Its translation: CSAGGLAGRTQYF.

This clonotype has a count of ten or more. The junction and the germline gene differ at one end; a read error may be behind it. V gene TRBV5-1 combines with J gene TRBJ2-5; D might be TRBD1 (5 bases). CDR3 length equals 13 residues. Germline CDR1 and CDR2: SGHRS and YFSETQ. The CDR3: CASSLGQGETQYF. CDR3 bases: TGTGCCAGCAGCCTAGGGCAGGGAGAGACCCAGTACTTC.

CDR3 amino acids: CASSARSGSNTGELFF. CDR3 sequence (DNA): TGTGCCAGCAGCGCTCGAAGTGGATCGAACACCGGGGAGCTGTTTTTT. This chain connects TRBV9 to TRBJ2-2; unclear D gene. This CDR3 has 16 residues. V shed 3 bases and J shed 0 bases, with 12 bases lying between them. Per germline, CDR1 SGDLS and CDR2 YYNGEE.

The rearrangement uses TRBV9 and TRBJ2-2; 10 bases line up with TRBD1. The germline gives CDR1 SGDLS, CDR2 YYNGEE. This CDR3 spans 16 amino acids. V was pared by 4 bases and J by 7 bases, with 10 bases of the junction left unmatched. The CDR3 region has the DNA TGTGCCAGCAGCACCCAGACAGGGGGCTATGGCGGGGAGCTGTTTTTT. Protein: CASSTQTGGYGGELFF.

This clonotype was counted many times. V gene TRBV28 combines with J gene TRBJ2-7; D remains unclear. In germline, CDR1 is MDHEN, CDR2 SYDVKM. With 1 base removed from V and 6 bases from J, the gap between germline ends came to 10 bases. This CDR3 comprises 13 residues. The DNA for the CDR3 is TGTGCCAGCAGTTTATCCCCTATTCCCGAGCAGTACTTC. It yields the protein CASSLSPIPEQYF.

This clonotype was counted ten times or more. This chain joins TRBV6-1 and TRBJ2-6; D remains ambiguous. With 7 bases removed from V and 0 bases from J, the gap between germline ends came to 13 bases. CDR1 MNHNS and CDR2 SASEGT come from the germline V gene. CDR3 length: 16 amino acids. In DNA, the CDR3 is TGTGCCAGCACTCCCGACGGCGGCTCTGGGGCCAACGTCCTGACTTTC. Residues: CASTPDGGSGANVLTF.

This clonotype was seen ten or more times. The genes are TRBV6-1 and TRBJ2-7; D is uncertain. The CDR3 sequence is 13 residues long. The germline gives CDR1 MNHNS, CDR2 SASEGT. V gave up 0 bases and J gave up 2 bases, with 5 bases separating them. The CDR3 is CASSEAETYEQYF. As DNA, the CDR3 is TGTGCCAGCAGTGAAGCTGAGACCTACGAGCAGTACTTC.

This clonotype was seen ten or more times. The chain recombines TRBV11-2 with TRBJ1-2; the D is unclear. In germline, CDR1 is SGHAT, CDR2 FQNNGV. V lost 2 bases to trimming and J lost 8 bases, with 12 bases between them. CDR3 length: 13 residues. The CDR3 here is CASSLRVLGGYTF. The CDR3 DNA sequence: TGTGCCAGCAGCTTACGGGTTCTGGGCGGCTACACCTTC.

The chain links TRBV6-1 to TRBJ1-1, with 9 bases lining up with TRBD1. V was pared by 8 bases and J by 4 bases, with 5 bases of the junction left unmatched. In germline, CDR1 is MNHNS, CDR2 SASEGT. The CDR3 consists of 13 residues. The CDR3 DNA reads as TGTGCCAGCGGGGGACAGGGTGGCACTGAAGCTTTCTTT. It codes for CASGGQGGTEAFF.

This clonotype was seen ten or more times. The chain couples TRBV20-1 to TRBJ1-3; TRBD1 might be the D (5 bases). V was pared by 3 bases and J by 4 bases, with 13 bases between. Germline-derived CDR1 and CDR2 are DFQATT and SNEGSKA (reference sequence). The CDR3 runs to 14 residues. Here the CDR3 DNA reads TGCAGTGCTAGCAGGGCCCTGGTCGGAAACACCATATATTTT. Encoded protein: CSASRALVGNTIYF.

This clonotype has a handful of counts. The chain couples TRBV28 to TRBJ2-2; the D gene is possibly TRBD1 (7 bases). The CDR3 is made up of 15 amino acids. The germline gives CDR1 MDHEN, CDR2 SYDVKM. With 2 bases removed from V and 7 bases from J, the gap between germline ends came to 14 bases. Here the CDR3 reads CASSLVQGGGGELFF. The DNA for the CDR3 is TGTGCCAGCAGTTTAGTCCAGGGGGGCGGCGGGGAGCTGTTTTTT.

This clonotype was recorded a few times. The CDR3 here is CASNNPWDRADEQYF. CDR3 nucleotides: TGTGCCAGCAATAACCCCTGGGACAGGGCGGATGAGCAGTACTTC. The rearrangement uses TRBV6-2 or TRBV6-3 and TRBJ2-7; TRBD1 agrees at 9 bases. Germline V lookup: CDR1 MNHEY, CDR2 SVGEGT. The junction had 14 bases not matched to a gene; V was cut back by 7 bases and J by 7 bases. The CDR3 extends over 15 amino acids.

V and J are TRBV25-1 and TRBJ1-1, with 8 bases that match TRBD1. There are 15 residues in the CDR3. The V gene's germline CDR1 is MGHDK and CDR2 SYGVNS. The ends lost 4 bases at V and 1 base at J; junction bases unmatched: 5. The CDR3 bases are TGTGCCAGCAGTGGCTCCGGGACAGGGAACACTGAAGCTTTCTTT. The encoded protein is CASSGSGTGNTEAFF.

This clonotype was detected many times. This rearrangement joins TRBV5-6 to TRBJ2-1; 12 nucleotides line up with TRBD2. Germline V gene sequence: CDR1 SGHDT, CDR2 YYEEEE. There are 17 residues in the CDR3. J gave up 0 bases and V 3 bases, and 4 bases lay outside the gene matches. CDR3 nucleotide sequence: TGTGCCAGCAGCTCCGGACTAGCGGGGAGCTCCTACAATGAGCAGTTCTTC. Amino acid sequence: CASSSGLAGSSYNEQFF.

The chain carries TRBV6-1 and TRBJ1-5; the D is unclear. Deletions cut 10 bases from V and 8 bases from J, with 18 bases between. The CDR3 sequence is 13 residues long. CDR1 is MNHNS, CDR2 SASEGT, per germline. CDR3 coding DNA: TGTGCCACCCACCGGGGTTTAGATGAGCCCCAGCATTTT. Amino acids: CATHRGLDEPQHF.

This clonotype was detected many times. The V call is TRBV30, the J call TRBJ2-1; tentatively, D is TRBD1 (5 bases). CDR1 GTSNPN and CDR2 SVGIG come from the germline V gene (reference sequence). This CDR3 spans 14 amino acids. V lost 3 bases and J 8 bases, leaving 17 bases between the germline ends. CDR3 sequence (DNA): TGTGCCTGGAGGGAGCTAAAAAGGGGTTATGAGCAGTTCTTC. This translates into CAWRELKRGYEQFF.

This clonotype was counted ten times or more. The V and J genes are TRBV24-1 and TRBJ2-3; D gene uncertain. V lost 1 base and J 3 bases, leaving 4 bases between the germline ends. The germline gives CDR1 KGHDR, CDR2 SFDVKD. The CDR3 extends over 13 amino acids. CDR3 protein: CATSDFPTDTQYF. CDR3 coding DNA: TGTGCCACCAGTGATTTCCCGACAGATACGCAGTATTTT.

This clonotype was picked up a small number of times. The genes are TRBV20-1 and TRBJ2-7; 7 nucleotides line up with TRBD1. The CDR3 runs 14 residues. The V gene end was trimmed by 6 bases and the J gene end by 4 bases; junction bases not matched to a gene: 12. Germline lookup yields CDR1 DFQATT and CDR2 SNEGSKA (reference sequence). The CDR3 nucleotides are TGCAGTGCACCGGACAGGCCCCGTCGGTACGAGCAGTACTTC. Translating it yields CSAPDRPRRYEQYF.

This clonotype appeared many times. The genes are TRBV28 and TRBJ2-1; D is unclear. In germline, CDR1 is MDHEN, CDR2 SYDVKM. This CDR3 region has 13 residues. Between the trimmed V and J ends, which lost 6 bases and 2 bases, there was a span of 8 bases. CDR3 nucleotide sequence: TGTGCCAGCAGGGCCGCGACCTACAATGAGCAGTTCTTC. This gives the protein CASRAATYNEQFF.

This clonotype has at least ten counts. The chain carries TRBV6-2 or TRBV6-3 and TRBJ2-7, with 9 bases lining up with TRBD2. V was pared by 3 bases and J by 6 bases, with 12 bases of the junction left unmatched. The CDR3 has 16 amino acids. Germline V gene data show CDR1 as MNHEY and CDR2 as SVGEGT. In nucleotides, the CDR3 is TGTGCCAGCAGTTATCCATTAGCGGGAGTAGTTAGCGAGCAGTACTTC. This sequence encodes CASSYPLAGVVSEQYF.

The chain links TRBV6-1 to TRBJ2-6; D may be TRBD1 or TRBD2 (5 bases each). The germline V gene encodes CDR1 MNHNS and CDR2 SASEGT. V lost 4 bases to trimming and J lost 2 bases, with 9 bases between them. This CDR3 is 15 amino acids long. CDR3 in DNA: TGTGCCAGCAGTGCCGAGGGGACTGGGGCCAACGTCCTGACTTTC. Amino acids: CASSAEGTGANVLTF.

The CDR3 protein is CSVRTAGYNEQFF. The CDR3 region has the DNA TGCAGCGTTCGGACAGCGGGATACAATGAGCAGTTCTTC. V usage is TRBV29-1 and J usage is TRBJ2-1; possibly TRBD2 for D (7 bases). Germline V gene lookup returns CDR1 SQVTM and CDR2 ANQGSEA. The CDR3 extends over 13 amino acids. The V end was cut by 5 bases, the J end by 4 bases, with 12 bases between.

This clonotype came up a few times. This chain links TRBV10-3 with TRBJ1-4, with TRBD1 identical over 8 bases. The trim removed 6 bases at V and 6 bases at J, leaving 6 bases unmatched. The CDR3 covers 14 residues. Germline lookup yields CDR1 ENHRY and CDR2 SYGVKD. The CDR3 region has the DNA TGTGCCATCAGCCGGACAGGGACTGATGAAAAACTGTTTTTT. Translated: CAISRTGTDEKLFF.

The rearrangement joins TRBV7-2 to TRBJ1-4; D unclear. CDR1 and CDR2 from the germline V gene are SGHTA and FQGNSA. This CDR3 contains 16 residues. Trimming left V 1 base short and J 6 bases short, with 15 bases between. The CDR3 DNA is TGTGCCAGCAGCTTAGATTCGGGTTTATCTTATGAAAAACTGTTTTTT. Encoded protein: CASSLDSGLSYEKLFF. The whole variable domain, filled in from reference TRBV7-2 and TRBJ1-4, reads GAGVSQSPSNKVTEKGKDVELRCDPISGHTALYWYRQSLGQGLEFLIYFQGNSAPDKSGLPSDRFSAERTGGSVSTLTIQRTQQEDSAVYLCASSLDSGLSYEKLFFGSGTQLSVL.

This clonotype has more than one count but fewer than ten. The V and J genes are TRBV29-1 and TRBJ2-7; tentative D call: TRBD1 (5 bases). The CDR3 spans 12 residues. Germline assignment: CDR1 SQVTM and CDR2 ANQGSEA. V was shortened by 6 bases and J by 4 bases, with 13 bases between the two germline ends. The CDR3 sequence: CSVEDKKYEQYF. CDR3 coding DNA: TGCAGCGTCGAGGACAAGAAATACGAGCAGTACTTC.

The sample holds a few counts of this clonotype. The chain couples TRBV10-3 to TRBJ2-2, with a tentative D call TRBD1 (6 bases). Trimming removed 8 bases at V and 6 bases at J, with 16 bases between. Germline values: CDR1 ENHRY, CDR2 SYGVKD. CDR3 length: 14 residues. As DNA, the CDR3 is TGTGCCATCTCTGTGGCAGGGGCTGCCGGGGAGCTGTTTTTT. Its protein product is CAISVAGAAGELFF.

This chain connects TRBV5-8 to TRBJ2-1, with TRBD1 matching 10 bases. The CDR3 sequence is 15 residues long. Trimming removed 0 bases from V and 9 bases from J; junction bases left unmatched: 6. Germline V lookup: CDR1 SGHTS, CDR2 YDEGEE. The CDR3 loop is CASSLGGTGVSEQFF. In nucleotides, the CDR3 is TGTGCCAGCAGCTTGGGCGGGACAGGGGTGAGTGAGCAGTTCTTC.

With respect to this clonotype: Given a far larger clone just one base away, this is likely a sequencing read error. The gene calls are TRBV28 and TRBJ2-1, with unresolved D. This CDR3 spans 11 amino acids. Per the germline V gene, CDR1 is MDHEN and CDR2 is SYDVKM. The V end lost 5 bases, the J end lost 10 bases, and 9 bases lay between the germline ends. This CDR3 is CASSIYHEQFF. The CDR3 DNA sequence: TGTGCCAGCAGTATTTACCACGAGCAGTTCTTC.

The chain combines TRBV6-1 with TRBJ2-6; D gene ambiguous. The V gene's germline CDR1 is MNHNS and CDR2 SASEGT. The CDR3 runs to 15 residues. V lost 0 bases and J 2 bases, leaving 5 bases between the germline ends. The CDR3 protein is CASSEAGTGANVLTF. The CDR3 DNA reads TGTGCCAGCAGTGAAGCAGGGACTGGGGCCAACGTCCTGACTTTC.

This clonotype was recorded at least ten times. The rearrangement uses TRBV20-1 and TRBJ2-2; 9 bases match TRBD2. V lost 0 bases to trimming and J lost 8 bases; unmatched junction nucleotides: 4. This CDR3 has 14 amino acids. The germline V gene has CDR1 DFQATT and CDR2 SNEGSKA (reference sequence). The CDR3 loop is CSARDGAGGGELFF. CDR3 sequence (DNA): TGCAGTGCTAGAGACGGAGCGGGAGGTGGGGAGCTGTTTTTT.